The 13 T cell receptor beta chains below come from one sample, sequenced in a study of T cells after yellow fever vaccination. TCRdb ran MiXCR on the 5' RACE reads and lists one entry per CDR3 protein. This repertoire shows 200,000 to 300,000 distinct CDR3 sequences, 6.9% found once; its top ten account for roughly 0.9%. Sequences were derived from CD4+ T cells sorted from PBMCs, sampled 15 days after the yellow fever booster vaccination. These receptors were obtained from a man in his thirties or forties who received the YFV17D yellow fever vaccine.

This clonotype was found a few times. CDR3 residues: CASSAGTGIPGELFF. DNA for the CDR3: TGTGCCAGCAGCGCCGGGACAGGGATTCCCGGGGAGCTGTTTTTT. The chain uses TRBV7-3 and TRBJ2-2; TRBD1 matches 9 bases. V was pared by 5 bases and J by 6 bases, with 7 bases of the junction left unmatched. The CDR3 is made up of 15 amino acids. Germline V gene data show CDR1 as SGHTA and CDR2 as FQGTGA.

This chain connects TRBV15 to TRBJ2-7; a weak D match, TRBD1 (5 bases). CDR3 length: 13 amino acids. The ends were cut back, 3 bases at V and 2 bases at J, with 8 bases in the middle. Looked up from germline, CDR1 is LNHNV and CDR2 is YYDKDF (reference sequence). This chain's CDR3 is CATSRARAYEQYF. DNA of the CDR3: TGTGCCACCAGCAGGGCCAGGGCCTACGAGCAGTACTTC.

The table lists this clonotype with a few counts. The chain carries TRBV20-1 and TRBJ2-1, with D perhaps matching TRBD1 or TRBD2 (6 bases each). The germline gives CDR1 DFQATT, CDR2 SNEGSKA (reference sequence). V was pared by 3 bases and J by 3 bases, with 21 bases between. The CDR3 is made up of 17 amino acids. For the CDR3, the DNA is TGCAGTGCTAGCGGCAGGGGAGGCGCGCTTAGCTACAATGAGCAGTTCTTC. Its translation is CSASGRGGALSYNEQFF.

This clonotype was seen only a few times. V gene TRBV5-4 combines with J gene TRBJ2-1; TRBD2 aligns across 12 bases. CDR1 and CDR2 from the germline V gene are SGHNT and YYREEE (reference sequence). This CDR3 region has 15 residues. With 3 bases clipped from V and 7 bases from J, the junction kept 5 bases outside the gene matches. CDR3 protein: CASSSGLAGWNEQFF. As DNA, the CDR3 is TGTGCCAGCAGCTCCGGACTAGCGGGATGGAATGAGCAGTTCTTC.

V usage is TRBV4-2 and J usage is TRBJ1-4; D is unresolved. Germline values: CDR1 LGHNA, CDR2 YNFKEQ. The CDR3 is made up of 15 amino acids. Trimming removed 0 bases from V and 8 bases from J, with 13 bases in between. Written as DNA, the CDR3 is TGTGCCAGCAGCCAAGAGAGTGACCCCTCCGAAAAACTGTTTTTT. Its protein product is CASSQESDPSEKLFF.

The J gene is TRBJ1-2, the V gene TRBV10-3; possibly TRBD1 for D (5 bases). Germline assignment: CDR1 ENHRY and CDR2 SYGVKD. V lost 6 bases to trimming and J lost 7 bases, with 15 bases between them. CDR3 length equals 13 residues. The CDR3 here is CAISPGTSPGYTF. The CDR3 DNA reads TGTGCCATCAGCCCCGGGACTAGCCCTGGCTACACCTTC.

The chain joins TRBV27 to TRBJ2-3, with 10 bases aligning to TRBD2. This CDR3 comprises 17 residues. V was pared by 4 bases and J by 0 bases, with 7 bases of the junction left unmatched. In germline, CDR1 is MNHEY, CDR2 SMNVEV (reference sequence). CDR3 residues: CASSSLAGGTSTDTQYF. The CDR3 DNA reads TGTGCCAGCAGTTCATTAGCGGGAGGTACTAGCACAGATACGCAGTATTTT.

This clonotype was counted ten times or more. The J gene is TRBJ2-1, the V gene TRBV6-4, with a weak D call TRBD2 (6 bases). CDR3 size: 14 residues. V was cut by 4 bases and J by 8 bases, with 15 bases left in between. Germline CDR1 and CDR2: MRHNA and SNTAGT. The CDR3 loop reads CASSAVSGRDEQFF. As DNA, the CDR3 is TGTGCCAGCAGTGCGGTTAGCGGAAGGGATGAGCAGTTCTTC.

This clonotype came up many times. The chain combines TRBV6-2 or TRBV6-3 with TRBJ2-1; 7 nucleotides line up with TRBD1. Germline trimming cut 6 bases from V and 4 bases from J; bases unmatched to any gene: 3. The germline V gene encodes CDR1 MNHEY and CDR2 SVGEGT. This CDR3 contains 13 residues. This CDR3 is CASSQGQYNEQFF. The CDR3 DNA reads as TGTGCCAGCAGCCAGGGACAGTACAATGAGCAGTTCTTC.

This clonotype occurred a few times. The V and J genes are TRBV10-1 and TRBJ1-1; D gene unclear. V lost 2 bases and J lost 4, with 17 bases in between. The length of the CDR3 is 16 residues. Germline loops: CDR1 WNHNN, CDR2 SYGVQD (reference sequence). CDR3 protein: CASSESFPIYLTEAFF. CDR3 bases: TGCGCCAGCAGTGAGAGTTTTCCGATCTACCTCACTGAAGCTTTCTTT.

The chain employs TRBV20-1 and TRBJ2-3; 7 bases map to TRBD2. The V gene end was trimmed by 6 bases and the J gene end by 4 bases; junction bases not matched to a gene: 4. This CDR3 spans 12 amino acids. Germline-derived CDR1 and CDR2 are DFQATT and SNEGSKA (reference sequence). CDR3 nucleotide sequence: TGCAGTGCCAGGGAGGGGCCAGATACGCAGTATTTT. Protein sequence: CSAREGPDTQYF.

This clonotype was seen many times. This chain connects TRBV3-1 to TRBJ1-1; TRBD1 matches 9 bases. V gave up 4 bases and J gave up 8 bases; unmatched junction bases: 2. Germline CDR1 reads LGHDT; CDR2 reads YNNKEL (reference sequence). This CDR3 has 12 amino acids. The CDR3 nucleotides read TGTGCCAGCAGCCTGGGACAGGGAGAAGCTTTCTTT. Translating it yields CASSLGQGEAFF.

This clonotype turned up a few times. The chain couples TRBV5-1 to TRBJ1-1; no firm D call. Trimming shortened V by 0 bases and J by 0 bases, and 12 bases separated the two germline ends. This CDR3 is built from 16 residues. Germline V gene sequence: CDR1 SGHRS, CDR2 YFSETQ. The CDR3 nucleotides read TGCGCCAGCAGCTTGGGGGATAGCGTCATGAACACTGAAGCTTTCTTT. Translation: CASSLGDSVMNTEAFF.